The 25 T cell receptor beta chains below come from one sample, sequenced in a study of identical twins. TCRdb reprocessed the 5' RACE reads via MiXCR and lists one record per CDR3 protein. The sample yields roughly 1.6 million distinct CDR3 sequences, roughly a third seen once. The specimen sequenced was cord blood. The receptor source for this set is a newborn girl in good health.

The chain is built from TRBV2 and TRBJ2-1, with 7 bases identical to TRBD2. From germline, CDR1 is SNHLY and CDR2 FYNNEI. The junction had 0 bases not matched to a gene; V was cut back by 1 base and J by 3 bases. This CDR3 has 14 residues. The CDR3 loop reads CASSEERGYNEQFF. The DNA for the CDR3 is TGTGCCAGCAGTGAAGAGCGGGGCTACAATGAGCAGTTCTTC. The full variable domain, rest sourced from reference TRBV2 and TRBJ2-1, is EPEVTQTPSHQVTQMGQEVILRCVPISNHLYFYWYRQILGQKVEFLVSFYNNEISEKSEIFDDQFSVERPDGSNFTLKIRSTKLEDSAMYFCASSEERGYNEQFFGPGTRLTVL.

This chain joins TRBV9 and TRBJ2-7; 9 nucleotides match TRBD1. Looked up from germline, CDR1 is SGDLS and CDR2 is YYNGEE. Trimming at V came to 0 bases and at J to 7 bases, leaving 5 bases not matched to a gene. The CDR3 sequence is 14 residues long. The CDR3 loop is CASSVEWTGEEQYF. The CDR3 nucleotides read TGTGCCAGCAGCGTAGAGTGGACAGGGGAAGAGCAGTACTTC.

Concerning this clonotype itself: One end of the junction does not line up with germline, which may come from a read error. The V gene is TRBV4-2, the J gene TRBJ2-1; D perhaps matches TRBD2 (6 bases). The germline V gene encodes CDR1 LGHNA and CDR2 YNFKEQ. CDR3 length: 16 residues. CDR3 region: CASSPAAGGFYNERFF. CDR3 sequence (DNA): TGTGCCAGCAGCCCGGCAGCGGGCGGGTTCTACAATGAGCGGTTCTTC.

This chain connects TRBV4-1 to TRBJ2-7, with 10 bases aligning to TRBD1. The CDR3 extends over 15 amino acids. The junction had 9 bases not matched to a gene; V was cut back by 6 bases and J by 4 bases. Germline V gives CDR1 MGHRA, CDR2 YSYEKL. CDR3 sequence (DNA): TGCGCCAGCAGTCATTCCGGGACAGGGGCTTACGAGCAGTACTTC. It specifies CASSHSGTGAYEQYF.

The table lists this clonotype with a few counts. The genes are TRBV19 and TRBJ2-5; unclear D gene. The CDR3 length is 12 residues. Trimming pared 4 bases from V and 7 bases from J, leaving 10 bases between. Germline V gives CDR1 LNHDA, CDR2 SQIVND (reference sequence). The CDR3 coding sequence is TGTGCCAGTAGTAGCAACGTTGGGACCCAGTACTTC. Its protein product is CASSSNVGTQYF.

The J gene is TRBJ1-4, the V gene TRBV29-1; D not certain. Trimming removed 2 bases at V and 5 bases at J, with 12 bases between. The CDR3 consists of 14 residues. Germline loops: CDR1 SQVTM, CDR2 ANQGSEA. In DNA form, the CDR3 reads TGCAGCGTTGAATTGCCGGGCTTAAATGAAAAACTGTTTTTT. Encoded protein: CSVELPGLNEKLFF.

This clonotype has more than one count but fewer than ten. V is TRBV9 and J is TRBJ2-4; D tentatively fits TRBD1 or TRBD2 (5 bases each). CDR3 length equals 14 residues. The germline V gene encodes CDR1 SGDLS and CDR2 YYNGEE. V was pared by 2 bases and J by 3 bases, with 9 bases between. The DNA of the CDR3 is TGTGCCAGCAGCGTGGGGGACCACAAAAACATTCAGTACTTC. It specifies CASSVGDHKNIQYF.

The chain links TRBV12-3 or TRBV12-4 to TRBJ2-5, with a possible D match to TRBD1 (6 bases). The CDR3 has 14 residues. V was shortened by 3 bases and J by 5 bases, with 13 bases between the two germline ends. This CDR3 reads CASSFRQVTETQYF. The CDR3 nucleotides are TGTGCCAGCAGTTTCCGACAGGTTACGGAGACCCAGTACTTC.

The chain couples TRBV4-1 to TRBJ2-3, with 8 nucleotides matching TRBD2. Germline CDR1 reads MGHRA; CDR2 reads YSYEKL. CDR3 length: 15 residues. With 6 bases clipped from V and 0 bases from J, the junction kept 5 bases outside the gene matches. CDR3 nucleotide sequence: TGCGCCAGCAGTGTAGCGGGGCCTAGCACAGATACGCAGTATTTT. This sequence encodes CASSVAGPSTDTQYF.

In regard to this clonotype: Possible read error: a much larger clone is one base away. The chain is built from TRBV10-3 and TRBJ2-5; perhaps TRBD2 as D (5 bases). The J call may be faulty, since TRBJ2-7 better matches the DNA end. CDR1 and CDR2 from the germline V gene are ENHRY and SYGVKD. The CDR3 has 18 residues. CDR3 DNA sequence: TGTGCCGTCAGTGAGGACTCAAGATTCGGGGAGACGAGCTACGAGCAGTACTTC. Its protein is CAVSEDSRFGETSYEQYF.

J is TRBJ2-5 and V is TRBV6-1; D not certain. The V gene lost 8 bases and the J gene lost 2 bases, with 6 bases spanning the gap. Germline V gene sequence: CDR1 MNHNS, CDR2 SASEGT. CDR3 length: 11 amino acids. The CDR3 DNA reads TGTGCCAGCCACAGTCAAGAGACCCAGTACTTC. It specifies CASHSQETQYF.

This clonotype was seen a handful of times. J is TRBJ2-1 and V is TRBV20-1; 12 bases fit TRBD2. Losses at the gene ends were 6 bases for V and 6 bases for J; bases not matched to a gene: 6. The CDR3 totals 14 residues. The germline CDR1 and CDR2 sequences are DFQATT and SNEGSKA (reference sequence). This CDR3 is CSAGGTSGFNEQFF. CDR3 in DNA: TGCAGTGCGGGTGGGACTAGCGGGTTCAATGAGCAGTTCTTC.

This clonotype was seen a few times. V and J are TRBV12-3 or TRBV12-4 and TRBJ2-7, with unresolved D. This CDR3 has 13 residues. Trimming took 6 bases from V and 2 from J, leaving 11 bases between them. CDR3 protein: CASSHTLPYEQYF. For the CDR3, the DNA is TGTGCCAGCAGCCACACCCTTCCCTACGAGCAGTACTTC.

This sequence joins TRBV28 and TRBJ1-2; 7 bases line up with TRBD1. V dropped 4 bases and J dropped 5; count of bases not matched to a gene: 16. From germline, CDR1 is MDHEN and CDR2 SYDVKM. The CDR3 loop spans 17 amino acids. The CDR3 sequence: CASSSPVNSGQKYGYTF. The CDR3 bases are TGTGCCAGCAGTTCACCGGTCAACTCGGGACAGAAGTATGGCTACACCTTC.

This clonotype was observed a few times. The chain carries TRBV24-1 and TRBJ2-3; TRBD1 matches at 7 bases. J lost 4 bases, V lost 7 bases, and 4 bases had no gene match. Germline CDR1 and CDR2: KGHDR and SFDVKD. The CDR3 is 13 residues long. The CDR3 protein is CATRRQGPDTQYF. The CDR3 DNA sequence: TGTGCCACCAGGAGACAGGGCCCAGATACGCAGTATTTT.

The rearrangement joins TRBV20-1 to TRBJ1-4, with D maybe TRBD1 (5 bases). Trimming removed 7 bases from V and 0 bases from J, with 12 bases in between. Germline V gives CDR1 DFQATT, CDR2 SNEGSKA (reference sequence). There are 14 residues in the CDR3. CDR3 nucleotide sequence: TGCAGTGGACGTGGGGCCCCAACTAATGAAAAACTGTTTTTT. Its translation is CSGRGAPTNEKLFF.

This clonotype was observed a single time. The chain couples TRBV6-1 to TRBJ2-4; D may match TRBD1 or TRBD2 (5 bases each). The V and J ends lost 2 bases and 2 bases respectively, with 10 bases between them. Germline V gene data show CDR1 as MNHNS and CDR2 as SASEGT. This CDR3 comprises 15 residues. Here the CDR3 reads CASSERDPPKNIQYF. The CDR3 DNA reads as TGTGCCAGCAGTGAACGGGACCCCCCCAAAAACATTCAGTACTTC.

The table lists this clonotype with a count of one. The V gene is TRBV7-9, the J gene TRBJ1-1, with a weak D call TRBD1 (5 bases). The CDR3 covers 14 residues. The germline V gene encodes CDR1 SEHNR and CDR2 FQNEAQ (reference sequence). V was shortened by 3 bases and J by 0 bases, with 8 bases between the two germline ends. The CDR3 sequence is CASSFNRLNTEAFF. The CDR3 DNA sequence: TGTGCCAGCAGCTTTAACAGGCTGAACACTGAAGCTTTCTTT.

This clonotype has a handful of counts. The rearrangement uses TRBV28 and TRBJ2-1, with 11 nucleotides matching TRBD2. Germline V lookup: CDR1 MDHEN, CDR2 SYDVKM. The CDR3 has 14 residues. With V trimmed by 6 bases and J by 6 bases, 4 bases remained unmatched. Here the CDR3 DNA reads TGTGCCAGCAGAACGGGACTAGCGGTCAATGAGCAGTTCTTC. Translating gives CASRTGLAVNEQFF.

The chain links TRBV20-1 to TRBJ1-1, with D possibly being TRBD1 (6 bases). V was pared by 5 bases and J by 4 bases, with 14 bases between. The CDR3 has 13 amino acids. Germline V lookup: CDR1 DFQATT, CDR2 SNEGSKA (reference sequence). CDR3 coding DNA: TGCAGTGCTCGCAGGGGAGGGAGCACTGAAGCTTTCTTT. It codes for CSARRGGSTEAFF.

J is TRBJ1-2 and V is TRBV3-1; 8 positions match TRBD1. The CDR3 covers 17 residues. Germline V lookup: CDR1 LGHDT, CDR2 YNNKEL (reference sequence). V was pared by 1 base and J by 4 bases, with 11 bases of the junction left unmatched. CDR3 in amino acids: CASSQAPPGTGPYGYTF. Here the CDR3 DNA reads TGTGCCAGCAGCCAAGCCCCACCCGGGACAGGCCCCTATGGCTACACCTTC.

CDR3 nucleotides: TGTGCCAGCTCACGATACCAGGCCCTCTCCTACAATGAGCAGTTCTTC. It codes for CASSRYQALSYNEQFF. This chain joins TRBV18 and TRBJ2-1; D uncertain. Germline loops: CDR1 KGHSH, CDR2 LQKENI. CDR3 size: 16 residues. Trimming removed 4 bases at V and 0 bases at J, with 13 bases between.

This clonotype was counted between two and nine times. The V gene is TRBV28, the J gene TRBJ2-7; weak D call: TRBD1 (5 bases). The CDR3 covers 14 residues. V gave up 5 bases and J gave up 3 bases, with 14 bases separating them. Per the germline V gene, CDR1 is MDHEN and CDR2 is SYDVKM. In DNA, the CDR3 is TGTGCCAGCAGTCCGATAGTCCAGGGCTACGAGCAGTACTTC. It yields the protein CASSPIVQGYEQYF. The whole variable domain, filled in from reference TRBV28 and TRBJ2-7, reads DVKVTQSSRYLVKRTGEKVFLECVQDMDHENMFWYRQDPGLGLRLIYFSYDVKMKEKGDIPEGYSVSREKKERFSLILESASTNQTSMYLCASSPIVQGYEQYFGPGTRLTVT.

This clonotype has only a few counts. The chain joins TRBV20-1 to TRBJ2-1; 10 nucleotides match TRBD2. Unmatched junction bases numbered 7, after V lost 5 bases and J lost 3 bases. The germline V gene encodes CDR1 DFQATT and CDR2 SNEGSKA (reference sequence). The length of the CDR3 is 15 residues. Here the CDR3 DNA reads TGCAGTGCTGCCGGACTAGCGGACTTCTACAATGAGCAGTTCTTC. This sequence encodes CSAAGLADFYNEQFF.

This chain joins TRBV29-1 and TRBJ1-1, with 8 nucleotides matching TRBD1. The V and J ends lost 8 bases and 4 bases, in that order; junction bases with no gene match: 6. CDR3 length: 12 amino acids. Germline CDR1 and CDR2: SQVTM and ANQGSEA. In nucleotides, the CDR3 is TGCAGCTCAGGGGGCGCGGGCACTGAAGCTTTCTTT. Translation gives CSSGGAGTEAFF.